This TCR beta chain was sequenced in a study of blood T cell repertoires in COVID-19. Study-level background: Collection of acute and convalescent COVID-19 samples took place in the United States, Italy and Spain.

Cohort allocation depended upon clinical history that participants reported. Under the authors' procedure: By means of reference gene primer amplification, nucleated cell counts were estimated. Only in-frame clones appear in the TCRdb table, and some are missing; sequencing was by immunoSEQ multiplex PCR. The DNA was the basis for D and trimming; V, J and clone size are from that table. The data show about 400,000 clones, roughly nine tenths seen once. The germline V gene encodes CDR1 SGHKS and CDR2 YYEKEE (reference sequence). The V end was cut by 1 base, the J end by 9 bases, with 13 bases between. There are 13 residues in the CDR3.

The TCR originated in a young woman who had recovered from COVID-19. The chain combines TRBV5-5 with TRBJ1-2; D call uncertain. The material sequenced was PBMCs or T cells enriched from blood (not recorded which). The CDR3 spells CASSLHSERSYTF. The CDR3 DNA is TGTGCCAGCAGCTTGCACAGTGAACGGAGCTACACCTTC.